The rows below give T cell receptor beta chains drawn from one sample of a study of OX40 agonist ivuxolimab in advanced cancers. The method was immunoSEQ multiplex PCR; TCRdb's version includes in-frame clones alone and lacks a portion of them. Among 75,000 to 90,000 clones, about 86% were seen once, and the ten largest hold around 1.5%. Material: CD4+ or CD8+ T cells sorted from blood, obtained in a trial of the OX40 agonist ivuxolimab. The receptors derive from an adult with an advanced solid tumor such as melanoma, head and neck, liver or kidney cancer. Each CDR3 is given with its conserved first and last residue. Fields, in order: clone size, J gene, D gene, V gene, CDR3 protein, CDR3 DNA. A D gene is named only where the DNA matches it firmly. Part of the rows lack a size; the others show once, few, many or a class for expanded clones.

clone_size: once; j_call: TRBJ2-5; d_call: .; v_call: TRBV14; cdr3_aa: CASSRGLLETQYF; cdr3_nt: TGTGCCAGCAGCCGCGGACTTTTGGAGACCCAGTACTTC
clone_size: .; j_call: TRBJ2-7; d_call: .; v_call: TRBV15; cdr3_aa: CATSRAGGQGGYEQYF; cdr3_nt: TGTGCCACCAGCAGAGCTGGGGGGCAGGGAGGCTACGAGCAGTACTTC
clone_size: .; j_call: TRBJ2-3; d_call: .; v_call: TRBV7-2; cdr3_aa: CASSQTDPAQYF; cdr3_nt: TGTGCCAGCAGCCAAACGGATCCGGCGCAGTATTTT
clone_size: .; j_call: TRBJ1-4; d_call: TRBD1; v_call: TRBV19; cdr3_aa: CASSLLLQGEKLFF; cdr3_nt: TGTGCCAGTAGTCTCCTTCTACAGGGGGAAAAACTGTTTTTT
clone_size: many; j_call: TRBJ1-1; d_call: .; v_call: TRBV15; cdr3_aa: CATSRDLDTRESAFF; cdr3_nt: TGTGCCACCAGCAGAGATCTCGACACGAGGGAATCAGCTTTCTTT
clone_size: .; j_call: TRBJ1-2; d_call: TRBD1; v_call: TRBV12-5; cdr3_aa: CASGLVYDRGPSNYGYTF; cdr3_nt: TGTGCTAGTGGTTTGGTTTACGACAGGGGGCCGTCTAACTATGGCTACACCTTC
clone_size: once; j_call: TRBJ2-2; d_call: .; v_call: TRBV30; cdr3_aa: CAWHGPRWGELFF; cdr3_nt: TGTGCCTGGCACGGTCCCCGTTGGGGGGAGCTGTTTTTT
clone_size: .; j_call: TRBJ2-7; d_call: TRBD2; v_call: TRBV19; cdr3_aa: CASSIGTSGSYEQYF; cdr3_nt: TGTGCCAGTAGTATAGGGACTAGCGGGAGCTACGAGCAGTACTTC
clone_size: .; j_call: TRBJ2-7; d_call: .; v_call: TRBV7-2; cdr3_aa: CASSPGRGTRDEQYF; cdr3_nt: TGTGCCAGCAGCCCGGGTCGCGGGACGAGGGACGAGCAGTACTTC
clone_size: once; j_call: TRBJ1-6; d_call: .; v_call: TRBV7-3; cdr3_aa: CASSWDGNSPLHF; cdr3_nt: TGTGCCAGCAGCTGGGACGGCAATTCACCCCTCCACTTT
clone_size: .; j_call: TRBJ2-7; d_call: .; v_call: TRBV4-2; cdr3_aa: CASSQDRASDEQYF; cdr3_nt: TGTGCCAGCAGCCAAGATCGGGCTAGCGACGAGCAGTACTTC
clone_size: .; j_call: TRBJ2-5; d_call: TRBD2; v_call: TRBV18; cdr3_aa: CASSPGTSGGQETQYF; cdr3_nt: TGTGCCAGCTCACCGGGGACTAGCGGGGGCCAAGAGACCCAGTACTTC
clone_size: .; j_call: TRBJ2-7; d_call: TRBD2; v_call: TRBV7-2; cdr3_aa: CASSSGLAFEQYF; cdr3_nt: TGTGCCAGCAGCTCGGGACTAGCTTTCGAGCAGTACTTC
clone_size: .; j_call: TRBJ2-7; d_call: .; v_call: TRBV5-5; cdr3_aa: CASSSLYYEQYF; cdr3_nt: TGTGCCAGCAGCTCCCTCTACTACGAGCAGTACTTC
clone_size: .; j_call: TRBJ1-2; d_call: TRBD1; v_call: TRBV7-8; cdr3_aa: CASSSGQFYGYTF; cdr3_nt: TGTGCCAGCAGCTCGGGACAGTTCTATGGCTACACCTTC
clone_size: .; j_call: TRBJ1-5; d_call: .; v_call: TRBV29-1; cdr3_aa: CSVEVSGNQPQHF; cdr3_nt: TGCAGCGTTGAAGTTTCAGGGAATCAGCCCCAGCATTTT
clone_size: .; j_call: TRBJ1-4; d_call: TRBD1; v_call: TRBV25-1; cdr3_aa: CASTGGYEKLFF; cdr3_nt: TGTGCCAGCACAGGGGGATATGAAAAACTGTTTTTT
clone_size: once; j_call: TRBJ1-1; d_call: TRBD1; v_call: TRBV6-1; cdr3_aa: CASSERRGPWGTEAFF; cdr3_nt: TGTGCCAGCAGTGAAAGGAGGGGGCCTTGGGGCACTGAAGCTTTCTTT
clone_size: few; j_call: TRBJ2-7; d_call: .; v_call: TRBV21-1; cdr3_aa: CASVKGQDFSYEQYF; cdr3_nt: TGTGCCAGCGTTAAGGGGCAAGATTTTTCCTACGAGCAGTACTTC
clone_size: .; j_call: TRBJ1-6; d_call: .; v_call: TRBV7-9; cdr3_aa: CASSPRQNQNSPLHF; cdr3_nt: TGTGCCAGCAGCCCACGACAGAACCAGAATTCACCCCTCCACTTT
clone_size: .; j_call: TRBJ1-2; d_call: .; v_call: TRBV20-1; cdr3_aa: CSARSSTFYTF; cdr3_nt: TGCAGTGCTAGGTCCAGTACCTTCTACACCTTC
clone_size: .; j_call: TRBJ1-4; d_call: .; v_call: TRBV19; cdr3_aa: CASTKRSENEKLFF; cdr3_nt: TGTGCCAGTACCAAGAGGTCCGAGAATGAAAAACTGTTTTTT
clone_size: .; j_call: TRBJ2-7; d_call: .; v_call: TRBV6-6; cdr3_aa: CASSATQISYEQYF; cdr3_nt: TGTGCCAGCAGTGCGACGCAGATTTCCTACGAGCAGTACTTC
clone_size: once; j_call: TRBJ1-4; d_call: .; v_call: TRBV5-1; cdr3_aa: CASSSPGADNEKLFF; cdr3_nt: TGCGCCAGCAGCTCCCCAGGGGCGGATAATGAAAAACTGTTTTTT
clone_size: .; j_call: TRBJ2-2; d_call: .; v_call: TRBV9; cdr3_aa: CASSLRAGSTGELFF; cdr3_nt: TGTGCCAGCAGCCTCCGGGCAGGGTCCACCGGGGAGCTGTTTTTT
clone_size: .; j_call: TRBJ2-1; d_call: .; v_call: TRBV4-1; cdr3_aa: CASSQDAWTRGSYNEQFF; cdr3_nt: TGCGCCAGCAGCCAAGATGCCTGGACAAGGGGATCCTACAATGAGCAGTTCTTC
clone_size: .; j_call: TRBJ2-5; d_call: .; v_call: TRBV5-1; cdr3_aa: CASSLRSNNQETQYF; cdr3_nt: TGCGCCAGCAGCTTGAGGTCCAATAATCAAGAGACCCAGTACTTC
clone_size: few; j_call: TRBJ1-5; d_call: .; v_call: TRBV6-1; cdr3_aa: CATWTGNQPQHF; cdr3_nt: TGTGCCACCTGGACAGGCAATCAGCCCCAGCATTTT
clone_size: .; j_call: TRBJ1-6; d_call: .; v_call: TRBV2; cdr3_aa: CASRGGSYNSPLHF; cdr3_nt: TGTGCCAGCAGGGGTGGTAGCTATAATTCACCCCTCCACTTT
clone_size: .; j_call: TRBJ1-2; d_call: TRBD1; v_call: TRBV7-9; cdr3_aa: CASDRTGHGYTF; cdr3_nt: TGTGCCAGCGATCGGACAGGCCATGGCTACACCTTC
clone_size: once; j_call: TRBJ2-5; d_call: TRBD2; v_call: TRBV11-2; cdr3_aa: CASSLSAGGGVETQYF; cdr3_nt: TGTGCCAGCAGCCTATCGGCGGGGGGCGGCGTAGAGACCCAGTACTTC
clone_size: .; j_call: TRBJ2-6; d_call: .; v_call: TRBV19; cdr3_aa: CASSRAFSGANVLTF; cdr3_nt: TGTGCCAGTAGTAGGGCCTTCTCTGGGGCCAACGTCCTGACTTTC
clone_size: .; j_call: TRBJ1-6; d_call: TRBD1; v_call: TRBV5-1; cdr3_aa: CASRTDREGSPLHF; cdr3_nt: TGCGCCAGCAGGACCGACAGGGAAGGTTCACCCCTCCACTTT
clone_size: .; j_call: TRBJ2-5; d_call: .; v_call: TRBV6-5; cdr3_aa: CASSSGAWETQYF; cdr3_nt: TGTGCCAGCAGCTCGGGGGCTTGGGAGACCCAGTACTTC
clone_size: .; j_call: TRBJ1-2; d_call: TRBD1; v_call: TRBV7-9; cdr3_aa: CASSLARDSYGYTF; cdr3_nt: TGTGCCAGCAGCTTAGCCCGGGACAGCTATGGCTACACCTTC
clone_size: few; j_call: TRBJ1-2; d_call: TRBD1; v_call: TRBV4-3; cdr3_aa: CASSSSQGAGYGYTF; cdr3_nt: TGCGCCAGCAGCTCATCTCAGGGGGCAGGCTATGGCTACACCTTC
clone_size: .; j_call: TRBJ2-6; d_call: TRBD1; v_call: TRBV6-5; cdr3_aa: CASRQGNSGANVLTF; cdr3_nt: TGTGCCAGCAGACAGGGGAACTCTGGGGCCAACGTCCTGACTTTC
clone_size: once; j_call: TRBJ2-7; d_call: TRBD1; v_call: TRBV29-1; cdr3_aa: CSVEGQGQYEQYF; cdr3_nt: TGCAGCGTTGAAGGACAGGGTCAATACGAGCAGTACTTC
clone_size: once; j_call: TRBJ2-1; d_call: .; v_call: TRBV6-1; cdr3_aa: CASSGSQGYNEQFF; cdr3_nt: TGTGCCAGCAGTGGTAGTCAGGGTTACAATGAGCAGTTCTTC
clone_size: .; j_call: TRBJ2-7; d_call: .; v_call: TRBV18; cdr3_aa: CASSPFFERHEQYF; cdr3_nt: TGTGCCAGCTCACCGTTTTTTGAGCGGCACGAGCAGTACTTC
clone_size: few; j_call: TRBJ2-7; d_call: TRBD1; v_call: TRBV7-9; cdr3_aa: CASSPMGAGGDEQYF; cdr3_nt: TGTGCCAGCAGCCCAATGGGGGCAGGGGGCGACGAGCAGTACTTC
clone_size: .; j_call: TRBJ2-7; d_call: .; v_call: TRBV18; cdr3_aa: CASSPQSRQVSYEQYF; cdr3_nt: TGTGCCAGCTCACCACAGTCCCGACAGGTCTCCTACGAGCAGTACTTC
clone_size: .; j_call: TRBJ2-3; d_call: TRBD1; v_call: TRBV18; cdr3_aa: CASVLTGTGATSTDTQYF; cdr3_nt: TGTGCCAGCGTGCTCACCGGGACAGGGGCCACTAGCACAGATACGCAGTATTTT
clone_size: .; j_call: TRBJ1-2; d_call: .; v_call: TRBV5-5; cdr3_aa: CASSLVGEGAGYTF; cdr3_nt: TGTGCCAGCAGCTTGGTGGGGGAAGGCGCAGGCTACACCTTC
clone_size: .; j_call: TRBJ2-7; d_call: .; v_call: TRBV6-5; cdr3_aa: CASSRDTFSYEQYF; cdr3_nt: TGTGCCAGCAGCCGGGACACGTTCTCCTACGAGCAGTACTTC
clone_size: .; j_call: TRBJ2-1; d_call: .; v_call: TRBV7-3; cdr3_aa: CASSLTPDNEQFF; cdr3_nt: TGTGCCAGCAGCTTAACTCCGGACAATGAGCAGTTCTTC
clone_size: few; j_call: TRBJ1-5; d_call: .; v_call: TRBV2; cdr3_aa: CASSANRVSNQPQHF; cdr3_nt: TGTGCCAGCAGTGCTAACAGGGTGAGCAATCAGCCCCAGCATTTT
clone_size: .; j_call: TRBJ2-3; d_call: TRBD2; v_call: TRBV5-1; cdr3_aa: CASSLAGGLADTQYF; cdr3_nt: TGCGCCAGCAGCTTGGCTGGGGGACTAGCCGATACGCAGTATTTT
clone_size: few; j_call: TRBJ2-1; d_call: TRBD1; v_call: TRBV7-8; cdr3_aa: CASSTDRVPFF; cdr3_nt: TGTGCCAGCAGCACTGACAGGGTTCCGTTCTTC
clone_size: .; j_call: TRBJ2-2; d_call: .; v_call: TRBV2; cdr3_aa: CASSEAVGPGELFF; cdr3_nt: TGTGCCAGCAGTGAAGCCGTGGGGCCCGGGGAGCTGTTTTTT
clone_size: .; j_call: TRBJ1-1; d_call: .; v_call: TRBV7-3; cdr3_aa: CASSLTAGLNTEAFF; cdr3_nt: TGTGCCAGCAGCTTAACCGCGGGTTTGAACACTGAAGCTTTCTTT
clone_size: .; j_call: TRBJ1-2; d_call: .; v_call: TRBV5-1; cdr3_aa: CASSSAGSYYGYTF; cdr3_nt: TGCGCCAGCAGCTCCGCCGGGTCTTACTATGGCTACACCTTC
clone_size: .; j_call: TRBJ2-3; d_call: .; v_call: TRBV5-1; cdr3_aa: CASSSYSTDTQYF; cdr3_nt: TGCGCCAGCAGCTCCTATAGCACAGATACGCAGTATTTT
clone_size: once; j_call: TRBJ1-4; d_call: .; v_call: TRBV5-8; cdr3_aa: CASSLEGQLNEKLFF; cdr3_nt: TGTGCCAGCAGCTTGGAGGGGCAGCTTAATGAAAAACTGTTTTTT
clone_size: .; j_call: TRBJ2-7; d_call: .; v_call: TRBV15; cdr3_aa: CATSTPRGDSSYEQYF; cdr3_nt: TGTGCCACCAGCACCCCACGGGGGGACAGCTCCTACGAGCAGTACTTC
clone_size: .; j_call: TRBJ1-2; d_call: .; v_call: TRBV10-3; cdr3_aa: CAISDDGNYGYTF; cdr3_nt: TGTGCCATCAGCGACGACGGTAACTATGGCTACACCTTC
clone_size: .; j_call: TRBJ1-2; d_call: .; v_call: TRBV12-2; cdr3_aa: CASRLARGNYGYTF; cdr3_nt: TGTGCAAGTCGCTTAGCCAGGGGAAACTATGGCTACACCTTC
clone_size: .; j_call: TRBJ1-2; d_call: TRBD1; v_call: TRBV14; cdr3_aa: CASSQDSGTVEGYTF; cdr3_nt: TGTGCCAGCAGCCAAGATTCCGGGACAGTGGAAGGCTACACCTTC